These 20 T cell receptor beta chains came from one sample sequenced in a study of blood T cell repertoires in COVID-19. Some clones are missing from TCRdb's copy, which holds only in-frame ones; the method was immunoSEQ multiplex PCR. Of more than 110,000 clones detected, roughly 85% appear once; the ten largest clones hold just under 3%. The sequencing input was peripheral blood. These receptors were collected from a man in his forties or fifties with acute or convalescent COVID-19.

V is TRBV4-1 and J is TRBJ1-3; D unclear. With 6 bases removed from V and 0 bases from J, the gap between germline ends came to 9 bases. This CDR3 region has 14 residues. Germline values: CDR1 MGHRA, CDR2 YSYEKL. CDR3 loop: CASRKTGSGNTIYF. For the CDR3, the DNA is TGCGCCAGCAGAAAAACCGGCTCTGGAAACACCATATATTTT.

The V and J genes are TRBV5-6 and TRBJ1-4; D is unresolved. The CDR3 length is 16 residues. Germline CDR1 is SGHDT and CDR2 is YYEEEE. V was trimmed by 1 base and J by 3 bases, leaving 13 bases between them. CDR3 amino acids: CASSLRVVGSNEKLFF. In nucleotides, the CDR3 is TGTGCCAGCAGCTTGCGGGTAGTTGGTTCTAATGAAAAACTGTTTTTT.

The V and J genes are TRBV5-5 and TRBJ1-6, with 9 positions matching TRBD1. Germline CDR1 is SGHKS and CDR2 is YYEKEE (reference sequence). The CDR3 has 14 residues. J was trimmed by 7 bases and V by 3 bases; bases with no gene match: 2. For the CDR3, the DNA is TGTGCCAGCAGCTCGGACAGGGGAAATTCACCCCTCCACTTT. This translates into CASSSDRGNSPLHF.

The chain recombines TRBV6-5 with TRBJ1-4; D unresolved. Trimming removed 2 bases at V and 10 bases at J, with 11 bases between. The CDR3 loop spans 13 amino acids. Germline lookup yields CDR1 MNHEY and CDR2 SVGAGI. The CDR3 is CASSYPTGGKLFF. The CDR3 bases are TGTGCCAGCAGTTACCCGACTGGAGGAAAACTGTTTTTT.

The rearrangement links TRBV11-2 to TRBJ2-7; 10 bases match TRBD2. This CDR3 comprises 15 residues. Germline trimming cut 4 bases from V and 3 bases from J; bases unmatched to any gene: 6. The germline CDR1 and CDR2 sequences are SGHAT and FQNNGV. The CDR3 reads CASSSRLAGFYEQYF. The CDR3 coding sequence is TGTGCCAGCAGCTCCCGACTAGCGGGCTTCTACGAGCAGTACTTC.

The chain carries TRBV19 and TRBJ2-5; 7 positions agree with TRBD1. CDR1 and CDR2 (germline): LNHDA, SQIVND (reference sequence). Losses at the gene ends were 4 bases for V and 4 bases for J; bases not matched to a gene: 3. There are 13 residues in the CDR3. The CDR3: CASSKQGIETQYF. The CDR3 DNA reads TGTGCCAGTAGTAAACAGGGGATAGAGACCCAGTACTTC.

The rearrangement uses TRBV19 and TRBJ2-7; TRBD2 might be the D (5 bases). This CDR3 is built from 10 residues. Trimming shortened V by 6 bases and J by 9 bases, and 9 bases separated the two germline ends. Germline V gene sequence: CDR1 LNHDA, CDR2 SQIVND (reference sequence). CDR3 in amino acids: CASRRARQYF. The CDR3 bases are TGTGCCAGTAGGCGGGCGAGGCAGTACTTC.

The chain combines TRBV12-3 or TRBV12-4 with TRBJ2-3; D remains ambiguous. The CDR3 has 12 amino acids. Trimming stripped 6 bases from V and 6 bases from J, with 10 bases between. In DNA form, the CDR3 reads TGTGCCAGCAGCCCCGAGAGGGATACGCAGTATTTT. Its protein product is CASSPERDTQYF.

The chain is built from TRBV6-1 and TRBJ2-1; D is unresolved. This CDR3 has 14 amino acids. Looked up from germline, CDR1 is MNHNS and CDR2 is SASEGT. Trimming cost V 2 bases and J 7 bases, with 12 bases left between them. CDR3 sequence: CASSEYLSQNEQFF. CDR3 DNA: TGTGCCAGCAGTGAATACCTGTCACAGAATGAGCAGTTCTTC.

The genes are TRBV9 and TRBJ2-3, with a weak D call TRBD2 (5 bases). Trimming pared 2 bases from V and 11 bases from J, leaving 18 bases between. CDR1 and CDR2 from the germline V gene are SGDLS and YYNGEE. The CDR3 contains 14 residues. The CDR3 DNA is TGTGCCAGCAGCGTTTCCGGGAACCCCCACCAGCAGTATTTT. Encoded protein: CASSVSGNPHQQYF. Combining the CDR3 with reference TRBV9 and TRBJ2-3 gives the whole variable domain DSGVTQTPKHLITATGQRVTLRCSPRSGDLSVYWYQQSLDQGLQFLIQYYNGEERAKGNILERFSAQQFPDLHSELNLSSLELGDSALYFCASSVSGNPHQQYFGPGTRLTVL.

The chain recombines TRBV7-2 with TRBJ2-1, with 11 bases matching TRBD2. This CDR3 has 15 residues. The junction had 3 bases not matched to a gene; V was cut back by 1 base and J by 7 bases. Germline assignment: CDR1 SGHTA and CDR2 FQGNSA. The CDR3 sequence: CASSLGWTSGNEQFF. The CDR3 bases are TGTGCCAGCAGCTTAGGATGGACTAGCGGGAATGAGCAGTTCTTC.

The V call is TRBV28, the J call TRBJ2-7; D may be TRBD2 (5 bases). Trimming left V 6 bases short and J 3 bases short, with 12 bases between. The CDR3 runs to 13 residues. Germline CDR1 and CDR2: MDHEN and SYDVKM. The CDR3 spells CASSPGVNYEQYF. CDR3 nucleotides: TGTGCCAGCAGCCCCGGGGTCAACTACGAGCAGTACTTC. Variable domain in full (rest from reference TRBV28 and TRBJ2-7): DVKVTQSSRYLVKRTGEKVFLECVQDMDHENMFWYRQDPGLGLRLIYFSYDVKMKEKGDIPEGYSVSREKKERFSLILESASTNQTSMYLCASSPGVNYEQYFGPGTRLTVT.

The chain has TRBV27 and TRBJ1-2, with 7 positions matching TRBD1. There are 14 residues in the CDR3. Germline trimming cut 0 bases from V and 8 bases from J; bases unmatched to any gene: 6. Looked up from germline, CDR1 is MNHEY and CDR2 is SMNVEV (reference sequence). The CDR3 is CASSLSPTGLGYTF. For the CDR3, the DNA is TGTGCCAGCAGTTTATCCCCGACAGGGCTCGGCTACACCTTC.

The chain is built from TRBV2 and TRBJ1-5; the match to TRBD1 covers 7 bases. There are 15 residues in the CDR3. Per the germline V gene, CDR1 is SNHLY and CDR2 is FYNNEI. Losses at the gene ends were 1 base for V and 4 bases for J; bases not matched to a gene: 4. In nucleotides, the CDR3 is TGTGCCAGCAGTGAAGAAGGGGGCAGTAATCAGCCCCAGCATTTT. Residues: CASSEEGGSNQPQHF.

The CDR3 region is CASSPHLRQGDKQFF. In DNA form, the CDR3 reads TGTGCCAGCAGTCCTCACCTACGACAGGGTGATAAGCAGTTCTTC. J is TRBJ2-1 and V is TRBV6-6; TRBD1 aligns across 7 bases. The CDR3 length is 15 residues. Losses at the gene ends were 5 bases for V and 11 bases for J; bases not matched to a gene: 15. CDR1 is MNHNY, CDR2 SVGAGI, per germline (reference sequence).

This chain links TRBV24-1 with TRBJ1-5; 7 bases line up with TRBD1. The germline CDR1 and CDR2 sequences are KGHDR and SFDVKD. This CDR3 has 12 residues. Germline trimming cut 9 bases from V and 7 bases from J; bases unmatched to any gene: 5. The CDR3 region is CATHNRGQPQHF. DNA of the CDR3: TGTGCCACCCACAACAGGGGCCAGCCCCAGCATTTT.

This clone has a handful of counts. The rearrangement joins TRBV9 to TRBJ2-1; TRBD2 matches 12 bases. CDR3 length: 16 residues. The V gene's germline CDR1 is SGDLS and CDR2 YYNGEE. The trim removed 4 bases at V and 6 bases at J, leaving 8 bases unmatched. CDR3 region: CASSFNPGLAGNEQFF. The CDR3 DNA sequence: TGTGCCAGCAGCTTCAATCCGGGACTAGCGGGCAATGAGCAGTTCTTC.

The chain couples TRBV30 to TRBJ2-7, with TRBD1 matching over 9 bases. Trimming at V came to 3 bases and at J to 7 bases, leaving 13 bases not matched to a gene. The CDR3 length is 15 residues. Germline loops: CDR1 GTSNPN, CDR2 SVGIG (reference sequence). Here the CDR3 reads CAWRTGQGNLLEQYF. The CDR3 nucleotides read TGTGCCTGGAGGACCGGACAGGGGAACCTCCTGGAGCAGTACTTC.

A word on this clone: In the same sample, other DNA sequences code for this CDR3. The J gene is TRBJ2-5, the V gene TRBV5-1, with unresolved D. The CDR3 runs to 14 residues. V was clipped by 0 bases and J by 1 base, with 7 bases between them. Per the germline V gene, CDR1 is SGHRS and CDR2 is YFSETQ. The CDR3 DNA is TGCGCCAGCAGCTTGGGAGCTTCCCAAGAGACCCAGTACTTC. This sequence encodes CASSLGASQETQYF.

This clone was found a few times. The chain uses TRBV28 and TRBJ1-5, with 7 bases identical to TRBD1. The CDR3 runs 15 residues. The germline CDR1 and CDR2 sequences are MDHEN and SYDVKM. V lost 4 bases, J lost 4 bases, and 7 bases stayed unmatched. The CDR3 DNA reads TGTGCCAGCAGTTCCGGGGACAGCCTTAATCAGCCCCAGCATTTT. This sequence encodes CASSSGDSLNQPQHF.